These 24 T cell receptor beta chains came from one sample sequenced in a study of blood T cell repertoires in COVID-19 (dated by TCRdb to about 2020). The protocol used for the library was the immunoSEQ multiplex PCR assay. The immuneACCESS repertoire file appears here via TCRdb, limited to in-frame rearrangements. These files lack a portion of the clones; in checked studies, under half of the deficit traces to unresolved V genes, and the cause of the others is not known. This sample holds 60,000 to 85,000 clones; about 80% were observed only once. Clones ranked in the top ten supply about 20% of the sample. What was sequenced was peripheral blood. These TCRs come from a man in his 70s who had recovered from COVID-19.

The chain is built from TRBV2 and TRBJ1-6, with 8 bases aligning to TRBD1. Germline CDR1 and CDR2: SNHLY and FYNNEI. The CDR3 contains 15 residues. V was pared by 8 bases and J by 7 bases, with 10 bases of the junction left unmatched. The chain's CDR3 is CASGKPDRENSPLHF. For the CDR3, the DNA is TGTGCCAGCGGAAAACCGGACAGGGAGAATTCACCCCTCCACTTT.

V is TRBV5-8 and J is TRBJ2-7, with 7 bases identical to TRBD1. This CDR3 is 16 amino acids long. Germline V lookup: CDR1 SGHTS, CDR2 YDEGEE. V shed 0 bases and J 5 bases; nucleotides not matched to a gene: 11. This CDR3 reads CASSLELGQSLHEQYF. The CDR3 bases are TGTGCCAGCAGCTTGGAATTGGGACAGTCCCTACACGAGCAGTACTTC.

The CDR3 DNA is TGTGCCAGCAGGATACTAGACGAGCAGTACTTC. Its protein is CASRILDEQYF. The gene calls are TRBV2 and TRBJ2-7, with a possible D match to TRBD2 (5 bases). In germline, CDR1 is SNHLY, CDR2 FYNNEI. V was shortened by 6 bases and J by 5 bases, with 8 bases between the two germline ends. CDR3 length equals 11 residues.

This clone has only a few counts. The chain has TRBV2 and TRBJ2-7, with D possibly matching TRBD1 (6 bases). CDR1 SNHLY and CDR2 FYNNEI come from the germline V gene. This CDR3 has 14 amino acids. Trimming shortened V by 3 bases and J by 7 bases, and 16 bases separated the two germline ends. CDR3 region: CASSDTSTGIEQYF. CDR3 nucleotide sequence: TGTGCCAGCAGTGACACATCTACAGGGATTGAGCAGTACTTC.

The chain recombines TRBV7-2 with TRBJ1-2, with a tentative D call TRBD1 (5 bases). Germline loops: CDR1 SGHTA, CDR2 FQGNSA. The V end lost 6 bases, the J end lost 3 bases, and 14 bases lay between the germline ends. This CDR3 comprises 14 residues. The CDR3 sequence is CASSLQGDHYGYTF. The CDR3 DNA follows: TGTGCCAGCAGTTTGCAGGGTGATCACTATGGCTACACCTTC. Together with reference TRBV7-2 and TRBJ1-2, the CDR3 gives the full variable domain: GAGVSQSPSNKVTEKGKDVELRCDPISGHTALYWYRQSLGQGLEFLIYFQGNSAPDKSGLPSDRFSAERTGGSVSTLTIQRTQQEDSAVYLCASSLQGDHYGYTFGSGTRLTVV.

This clone has at least ten counts. V usage is TRBV19 and J usage is TRBJ1-5, with a tentative D call TRBD1 (5 bases). CDR1 is LNHDA, CDR2 SQIVND, per germline (reference sequence). The CDR3 has 15 amino acids. Trimming stripped 3 bases from V and 0 bases from J, with 9 bases between. In DNA, the CDR3 is TGTGCCAGTAGTATCTGGGGCTCTAGCAATCAGCCCCAGCATTTT. Translated: CASSIWGSSNQPQHF.

The chain carries TRBV27 and TRBJ2-1; no clear D gene. The CDR3 totals 11 residues. Trimming shortened V by 2 bases and J by 9 bases, and 5 bases separated the two germline ends. CDR1 is MNHEY and CDR2 is SMNVEV in the germline V gene (reference sequence). The CDR3 spells CASSLRSEQFF. In nucleotides, the CDR3 is TGTGCCAGCAGTTTAAGGAGTGAGCAGTTCTTC.

The chain is built from TRBV15 and TRBJ2-1; D might be TRBD2 (7 bases). This CDR3 is built from 13 residues. Germline V CDR1 and CDR2: LNHNV, YYDKDF (reference sequence). With 6 bases removed from V and 8 bases from J, the gap between germline ends came to 14 bases. The CDR3 sequence: CATRGRGGYEQFF. In DNA form, the CDR3 reads TGTGCCACCAGGGGGCGCGGGGGCTATGAGCAGTTCTTC.

The chain carries TRBV7-8 and TRBJ2-7; D unclear. This CDR3 is built from 14 residues. V lost 5 bases and J lost 5, with 16 bases in between. Germline CDR1 reads SGHVS; CDR2 reads FQNEAQ. Here the CDR3 DNA reads TGTGCCAGCAGCCCCCGCTATCTAGGAGACGAGCAGTACTTC. This gives the protein CASSPRYLGDEQYF.

This chain joins TRBV5-1 and TRBJ2-1, with D unresolved. The CDR3 spans 18 residues. CDR1 is SGHRS and CDR2 is YFSETQ in the germline V gene. V was pared by 0 bases and J by 0 bases, with 16 bases between. The CDR3 nucleotides read TGCGCCAGCAGCTTGGCCAAAACAGCCCGTAGCTCCTACAATGAGCAGTTCTTC. The encoded protein is CASSLAKTARSSYNEQFF. The full variable domain, rest sourced from reference TRBV5-1 and TRBJ2-1, is KAGVTQTPRYLIKTRGQQVTLSCSPISGHRSVSWYQQTPGQGLQFLFEYFSETQRNKGNFPGRFSGRQFSNSRSEMNVSTLELGDSALYLCASSLAKTARSSYNEQFFGPGTRLTVL.

J is TRBJ1-2 and V is TRBV7-9, with D hard to call. Trimming stripped 2 bases from V and 0 bases from J, with 10 bases between. CDR3 length: 15 residues. Germline V lookup: CDR1 SEHNR, CDR2 FQNEAQ (reference sequence). The CDR3, as DNA: TGTGCCAGCAGCTTATCCTGGGAGGCTAACTATGGCTACACCTTC. Translation: CASSLSWEANYGYTF.

J is TRBJ2-2 and V is TRBV10-3; 9 nucleotides line up with TRBD2. J was trimmed by 0 bases and V by 4 bases; bases with no gene match: 9. CDR3 length: 18 residues. Germline assignment: CDR1 ENHRY and CDR2 SYGVKD. The DNA for the CDR3 is TGTGCCATCAGTGGAGGGCTAGCGGGGACAACGAACACCGGGGAGCTGTTTTTT. The encoded protein is CAISGGLAGTTNTGELFF.

The gene calls are TRBV7-9 and TRBJ2-3; no clear D. The V gene lost 2 bases and the J gene lost 1 base, with 7 bases spanning the gap. CDR1 is SEHNR, CDR2 FQNEAQ, per germline (reference sequence). The CDR3 sequence is 14 residues long. CDR3 amino acids: CASSLIRGTDTQYF. CDR3 DNA: TGTGCCAGCAGCTTAATCCGCGGCACAGATACGCAGTATTTT. The full variable domain, completed using reference TRBV7-9 and TRBJ2-3, is DTGVSQNPRHKITKRGQNVTFRCDPISEHNRLYWYRQTLGQGPEFLTYFQNEAQLEKSRLLSDRFSAERPKGSFSTLEIQRTEQGDSAMYLCASSLIRGTDTQYFGPGTRLTVL.

V usage is TRBV30 and J usage is TRBJ1-4; D unresolved. Germline V gene data show CDR1 as GTSNPN and CDR2 as SVGIG (reference sequence). V was shortened by 4 bases and J by 1 base, with 7 bases between the two germline ends. There are 13 residues in the CDR3. CDR3: CAWTRGTNEKLFF. The CDR3 DNA follows: TGTGCCTGGACCCGGGGAACTAATGAAAAACTGTTTTTT.

The chain employs TRBV28 and TRBJ1-5, with D possibly TRBD1 on 5 matching bases. This CDR3 has 14 amino acids. Trimming took off 2 bases at V and 3 bases at J, with 8 bases between the two ends. CDR1 MDHEN and CDR2 SYDVKM come from the germline V gene. The CDR3 protein is CASSLGATNQPQHF. The CDR3 DNA follows: TGTGCCAGCAGTTTAGGGGCAACCAATCAGCCCCAGCATTTT.

This clone was detected once. The chain couples TRBV28 to TRBJ1-1, with TRBD1 as a possible D gene (5 bases). The CDR3 is 12 amino acids. Germline V gives CDR1 MDHEN, CDR2 SYDVKM. With 7 bases removed from V and 7 bases from J, the gap between germline ends came to 13 bases. The chain's CDR3 is CASTSWGGEAFF. In DNA, the CDR3 is TGTGCCAGCACCTCATGGGGGGGTGAAGCTTTCTTT.

The genes are TRBV7-2 and TRBJ2-3; 7 bases fit TRBD2. Germline assignment: CDR1 SGHTA and CDR2 FQGNSA. The CDR3 is 16 amino acids. V shed 1 base, J shed 1 base, and the junction held 5 bases outside the gene matches. CDR3 sequence reads: CASSLGGLAGTDTQYF. CDR3 in DNA: TGTGCCAGCAGCTTAGGTGGTCTAGCGGGCACAGATACGCAGTATTTT.

This chain connects TRBV30 to TRBJ1-5; weak D call: TRBD1 (5 bases). Trimming stripped 0 bases from V and 2 bases from J, with 8 bases between. The CDR3 is 14 amino acids. Per the germline V gene, CDR1 is GTSNPN and CDR2 is SVGIG (reference sequence). The CDR3, as DNA: TGTGCCTGGAGTGTTAGGGGTGGCAATCAGCCCCAGCATTTT. Protein product: CAWSVRGGNQPQHF.

The V and J genes are TRBV3-1 (or the pseudogene TRBV3-2) and TRBJ2-7, with unresolved D. The CDR3 is made up of 13 amino acids. Germline V gives CDR1 LGHDT, CDR2 YNNKEL (reference sequence). Trimming cost V 4 bases and J 3 bases, with 10 bases left between them. CDR3 protein: CASSPVSGYEQYF. The CDR3, as DNA: TGTGCCAGCAGCCCGGTCTCGGGCTACGAGCAGTACTTC.

This clone was counted a single time. The genes are TRBV6-1 and TRBJ2-2; D perhaps matches TRBD1 (6 bases). This CDR3 is built from 16 residues. CDR1 and CDR2 from the germline V gene are MNHNS and SASEGT. Trimming shortened V by 4 bases and J by 6 bases, and 18 bases separated the two germline ends. Here the CDR3 reads CASSALPGERAGELFF. CDR3 sequence (DNA): TGTGCCAGCAGTGCACTTCCAGGGGAGCGCGCCGGGGAGCTGTTTTTT.

This sequence joins TRBV6-1 and TRBJ2-2; D is undetermined. This CDR3 comprises 15 residues. CDR1 is MNHNS and CDR2 is SASEGT in the germline V gene. V lost 3 bases, J lost 8 bases, and 16 bases lay in between. The CDR3 DNA is TGTGCCAGCAGTGACGGTGGCGCCAGGTTGGGGGAGCTGTTTTTT. It encodes CASSDGGARLGELFF.

The chain combines TRBV12-3 or TRBV12-4 with TRBJ1-1; D remains ambiguous. The CDR3 runs 12 residues. V lost 8 bases to trimming and J lost 3 bases, with 10 bases between them. The CDR3 DNA follows: TGTGCCAGCCAGTCGGGATACACTGAAGCTTTCTTT. It encodes CASQSGYTEAFF.

This sequence joins TRBV30 and TRBJ2-7; 8 bases are shared with TRBD2. CDR1 and CDR2 from the germline V gene are GTSNPN and SVGIG (reference sequence). This CDR3 spans 14 amino acids. The V segment lost 3 bases and the J segment 7 bases; nucleotides outside the gene matches: 11. The CDR3 sequence is CAWSPSGSTGEQYF. In DNA, the CDR3 is TGTGCCTGGAGCCCCAGCGGGAGTACGGGGGAGCAGTACTTC. Supplemented by reference TRBV30 and TRBJ2-7, the full variable domain reads SQTIHQWPATLVQPVGSPLSLECTVEGTSNPNLYWYRQAAGRGLQLLFYSVGIGQISSEVPQNLSASRPQDRQFILSSKKLLLSDSGFYLCAWSPSGSTGEQYFGPGTRLTVT.

The rearrangement uses TRBV18 and TRBJ1-2; 9 nucleotides line up with TRBD1. V lost 1 base to trimming and J lost 3 bases; unmatched junction nucleotides: 6. The CDR3 length is 16 residues. Germline V gene sequence: CDR1 KGHSH, CDR2 LQKENI. The CDR3 region has the DNA TGTGCCAGCTCACCACGGACAGGGGATTTGGACTATGGCTACACCTTC. This gives the protein CASSPRTGDLDYGYTF.